Given below is one TCR beta chain in context. The record originates from a study of blood T cell repertoires in COVID-19. Turning to the study itself: In each case, the material was cDNA or gDNA derived from T cells, B-cell-depleted T cells, or PBMCs.

Profiled with immunoSEQ multiplex PCR; TCRdb holds only in-frame clones, not every one. The sample has some 220,000 clones, more than 80% seen once. This CDR3 is 13 amino acids long. The ends were cut back, 8 bases at V and 5 bases at J, with 14 bases in the middle. CDR1 and CDR2 (germline): SGHTA, FQGNSA. Participant ages covered roughly 18 to 89 years across 20 to 30 US areas. Participants reported their clinical history, and cohort assignment relied on those reports. The V call is TRBV7-2, the J call TRBJ2-3; D is unclear. The sample consisted of PBMCs or T cells enriched from blood (not recorded which). This sequence was found in a woman between 40 and 55 years old with acute COVID-19. Here the CDR3 reads CASLTGLQDTQYF. In nucleotides, the CDR3 is TGTGCCAGCCTCACCGGTCTGCAAGATACGCAGTATTTT.